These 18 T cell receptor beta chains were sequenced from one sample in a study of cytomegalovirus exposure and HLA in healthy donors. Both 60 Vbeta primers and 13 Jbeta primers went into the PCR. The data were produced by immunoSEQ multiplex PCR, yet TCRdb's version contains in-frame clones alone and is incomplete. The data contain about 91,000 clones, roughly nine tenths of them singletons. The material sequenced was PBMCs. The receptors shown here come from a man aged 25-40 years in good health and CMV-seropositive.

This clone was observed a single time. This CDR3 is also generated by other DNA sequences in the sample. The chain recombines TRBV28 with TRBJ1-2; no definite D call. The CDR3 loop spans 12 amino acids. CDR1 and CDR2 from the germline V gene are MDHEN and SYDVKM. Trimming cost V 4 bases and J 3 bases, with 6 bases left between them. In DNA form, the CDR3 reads TGTGCCAGCAGTTACACATACTATGGCTACACCTTC. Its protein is CASSYTYYGYTF.

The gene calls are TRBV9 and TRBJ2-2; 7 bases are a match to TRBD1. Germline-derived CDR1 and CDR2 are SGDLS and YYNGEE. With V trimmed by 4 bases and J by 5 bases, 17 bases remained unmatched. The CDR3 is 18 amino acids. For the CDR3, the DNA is TGTGCCAGCAGCTTCCGGGATAGAGGACAGGTTGCAACCGGGGAGCTGTTTTTT. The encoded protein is CASSFRDRGQVATGELFF.

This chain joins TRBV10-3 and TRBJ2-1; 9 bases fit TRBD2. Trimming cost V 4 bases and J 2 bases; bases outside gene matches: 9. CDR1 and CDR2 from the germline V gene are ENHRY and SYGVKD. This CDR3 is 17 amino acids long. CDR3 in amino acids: CAISGRLAETPYNEQFF. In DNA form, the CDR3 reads TGTGCCATCAGTGGGAGACTAGCGGAGACCCCCTACAATGAGCAGTTCTTC.

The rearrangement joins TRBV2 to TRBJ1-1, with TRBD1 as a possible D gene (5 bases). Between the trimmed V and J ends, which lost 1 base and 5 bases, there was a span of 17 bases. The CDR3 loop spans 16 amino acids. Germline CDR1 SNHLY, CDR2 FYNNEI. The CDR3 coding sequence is TGTGCCAGCAGTGAAGGGGACGCCTGGGGGGGGACTGAAGCTTTCTTT. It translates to CASSEGDAWGGTEAFF.

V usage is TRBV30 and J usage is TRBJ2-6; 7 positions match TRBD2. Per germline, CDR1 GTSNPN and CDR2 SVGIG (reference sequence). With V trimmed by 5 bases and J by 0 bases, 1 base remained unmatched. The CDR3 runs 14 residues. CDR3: CAWGEGSGANVLTF. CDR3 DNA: TGTGCCTGGGGGGAGGGCTCTGGGGCCAACGTCCTGACTTTC.

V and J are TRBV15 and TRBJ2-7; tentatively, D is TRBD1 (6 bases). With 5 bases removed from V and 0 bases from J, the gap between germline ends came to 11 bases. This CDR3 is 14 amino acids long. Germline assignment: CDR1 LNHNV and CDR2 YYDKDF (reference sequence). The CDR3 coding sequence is TGTGCCACCAGCGTCGACAGGCTCTCCTACGAGCAGTACTTC. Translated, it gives CATSVDRLSYEQYF.

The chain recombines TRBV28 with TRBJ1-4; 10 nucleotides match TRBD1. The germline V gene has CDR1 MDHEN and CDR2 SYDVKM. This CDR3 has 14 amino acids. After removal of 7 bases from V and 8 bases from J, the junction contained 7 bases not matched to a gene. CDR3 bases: TGTGCCAGCACCTCTCCGGGACAGGGGGAAAAACTGTTTTTT. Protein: CASTSPGQGEKLFF.

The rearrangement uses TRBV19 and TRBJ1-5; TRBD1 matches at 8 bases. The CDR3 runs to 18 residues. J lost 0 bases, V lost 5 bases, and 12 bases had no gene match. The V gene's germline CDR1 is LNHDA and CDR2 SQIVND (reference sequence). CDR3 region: CASSPLTGVGYSNQPQHF. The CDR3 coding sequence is TGTGCCAGTAGTCCACTGACAGGGGTTGGTTATAGCAATCAGCCCCAGCATTTT.

CDR3 in DNA: TGTGCCAGCAGTTCCCACGGAGGAAGCTACGAGCAGTACTTC. The encoded protein is CASSSHGGSYEQYF. The genes are TRBV28 and TRBJ2-7; TRBD2 is a possible D gene (5 bases). Germline loops: CDR1 MDHEN, CDR2 SYDVKM. With 4 bases removed from V and 3 bases from J, the gap between germline ends came to 13 bases. CDR3 size: 14 residues.

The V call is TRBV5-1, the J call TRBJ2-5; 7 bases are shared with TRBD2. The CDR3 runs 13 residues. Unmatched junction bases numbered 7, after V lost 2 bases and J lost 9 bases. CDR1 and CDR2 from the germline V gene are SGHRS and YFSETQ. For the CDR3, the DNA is TGCGCCAGCAGCTTAATTGGGGGGGAGTCCCAGTACTTC. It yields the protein CASSLIGGESQYF.

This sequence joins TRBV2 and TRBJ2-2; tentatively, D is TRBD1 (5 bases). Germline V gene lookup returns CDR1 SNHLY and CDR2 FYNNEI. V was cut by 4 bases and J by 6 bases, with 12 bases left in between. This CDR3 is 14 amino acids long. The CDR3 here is CASSGDRQSGELFF. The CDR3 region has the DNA TGTGCCAGCAGTGGGGATCGACAGTCCGGGGAGCTGTTTTTT. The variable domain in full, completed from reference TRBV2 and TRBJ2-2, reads EPEVTQTPSHQVTQMGQEVILRCVPISNHLYFYWYRQILGQKVEFLVSFYNNEISEKSEIFDDQFSVERPDGSNFTLKIRSTKLEDSAMYFCASSGDRQSGELFFGEGSRLTVL.

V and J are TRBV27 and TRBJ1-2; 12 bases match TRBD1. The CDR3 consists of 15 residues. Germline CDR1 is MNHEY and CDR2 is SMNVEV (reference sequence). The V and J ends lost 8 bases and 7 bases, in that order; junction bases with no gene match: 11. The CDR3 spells CASSRRGQGAGGYTF. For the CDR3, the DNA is TGTGCCAGCTCCCGGAGGGGACAGGGGGCGGGTGGCTACACCTTC.

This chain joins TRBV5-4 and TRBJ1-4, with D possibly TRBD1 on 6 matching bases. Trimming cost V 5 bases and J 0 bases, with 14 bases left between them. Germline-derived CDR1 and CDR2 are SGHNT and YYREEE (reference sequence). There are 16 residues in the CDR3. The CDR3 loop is CASRPTPGATNEKLFF. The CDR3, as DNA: TGTGCCAGCAGACCTACCCCAGGGGCAACTAATGAAAAACTGTTTTTT.

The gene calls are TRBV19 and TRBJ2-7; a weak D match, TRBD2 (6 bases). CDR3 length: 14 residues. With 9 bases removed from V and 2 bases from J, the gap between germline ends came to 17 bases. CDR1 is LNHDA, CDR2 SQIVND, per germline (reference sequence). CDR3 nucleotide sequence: TGTGCCAGCGCTCCCGGAGGGTTTCCCTACGAGCAGTACTTC. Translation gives CASAPGGFPYEQYF. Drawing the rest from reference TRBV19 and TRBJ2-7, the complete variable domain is DGGITQSPKYLFRKEGQNVTLSCEQNLNHDAMYWYRQDPGQGLRLIYYSQIVNDFQKGDIAEGYSVSREKKESFPLTVTSAQKNPTAFYLCASAPGGFPYEQYFGPGTRLTVT.

The CDR3 DNA reads TGCGCCAGCAGCTTGGCCGATAGCGGGAGGGCCAATGAGCAGTTCTTC. Its protein is CASSLADSGRANEQFF. This chain uses TRBV5-1 with TRBJ2-1, with 11 nucleotides matching TRBD2. V lost 0 bases and J lost 6; bases outside the gene matches: 5. CDR1 SGHRS and CDR2 YFSETQ come from the germline V gene. CDR3 length equals 16 residues.

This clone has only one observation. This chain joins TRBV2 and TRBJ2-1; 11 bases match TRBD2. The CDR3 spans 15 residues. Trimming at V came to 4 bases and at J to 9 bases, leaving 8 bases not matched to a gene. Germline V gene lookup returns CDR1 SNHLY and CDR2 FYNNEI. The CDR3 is CASSVWLAGGGEQFF. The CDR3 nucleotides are TGTGCCAGCAGTGTTTGGCTAGCGGGAGGCGGTGAGCAGTTCTTC.

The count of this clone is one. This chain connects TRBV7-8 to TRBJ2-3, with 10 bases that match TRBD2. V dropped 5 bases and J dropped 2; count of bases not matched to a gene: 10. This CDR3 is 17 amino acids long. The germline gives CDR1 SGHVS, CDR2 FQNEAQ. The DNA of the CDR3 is TGTGCCAGCAGCAGATCCGGGCTAGCGGGAGACACAGATACGCAGTATTTT. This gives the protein CASSRSGLAGDTDTQYF.

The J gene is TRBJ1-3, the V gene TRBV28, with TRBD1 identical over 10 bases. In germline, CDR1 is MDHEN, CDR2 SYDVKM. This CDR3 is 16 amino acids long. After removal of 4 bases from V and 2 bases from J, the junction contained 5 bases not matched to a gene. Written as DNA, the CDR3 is TGTGCCAGCAGTTCCCCGGGACAGGGGCCTGGAAACACCATATATTTT. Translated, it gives CASSSPGQGPGNTIYF.